The 22 T cell receptor beta chains presented below share a single source sample, sequenced in a study of PD-1 blockade in mismatch repair-deficient tumors. This table comes from immunoSEQ multiplex PCR, and its TCRdb copy is limited to in-frame clones, with some not included. The sample yields under 75,000 clones, about 87% seen once. The sample here was peripheral blood, taken 52 weeks after starting pembrolizumab. Every receptor here comes from an adult with mismatch repair-deficient cancer.

The V and J genes are TRBV4-3 and TRBJ2-7; D remains ambiguous. The V and J ends lost 0 bases and 0 bases respectively, with 15 bases between them. Germline assignment: CDR1 LGHNA and CDR2 YSLEER. The CDR3 has 17 amino acids. In nucleotides, the CDR3 is TGCGCCAGCAGCCAAGATGTAGCTGGTTTCAACTCCTACGAGCAGTACTTC. It encodes CASSQDVAGFNSYEQYF.

This clone was counted only a few times. The chain recombines TRBV28 with TRBJ2-7, with no clear D. Trimming left V 3 bases short and J 2 bases short, with 8 bases between. Germline V CDR1 and CDR2: MDHEN, SYDVKM. This CDR3 is 13 amino acids long. The CDR3 sequence is CASSFIGPYEQYF. The CDR3 DNA reads TGTGCCAGCAGTTTCATAGGACCCTACGAGCAGTACTTC.

This clone has more than one count but fewer than ten. V is TRBV13 and J is TRBJ2-1; tentatively, D is TRBD1 (6 bases). The CDR3 contains 15 residues. Germline CDR1 and CDR2: PRHDT and FYEKMQ (reference sequence). V was cut by 5 bases and J by 3 bases, with 14 bases left in between. The CDR3 is CASSRPGQIYNEQFF. The CDR3 coding sequence is TGTGCCAGCAGCCGGCCAGGACAGATCTACAATGAGCAGTTCTTC. Combining the CDR3 with reference TRBV13 and TRBJ2-1 gives the whole variable domain AAGVIQSPRHLIKEKRETATLKCYPIPRHDTVYWYQQGPGQDPQFLISFYEKMQSDKGSIPDRFSAQQFSDYHSELNMSSLELGDSALYFCASSRPGQIYNEQFFGPGTRLTVL.

The chain recombines TRBV5-1 with TRBJ2-1, with 13 bases fitting TRBD2. CDR3 length: 15 amino acids. Trimming took 4 bases from V and 7 from J; bases not matched to a gene: 5. The germline V gene has CDR1 SGHRS and CDR2 YFSETQ. CDR3 coding DNA: TGCGCCAGCAGCCCGGGACTAGCGGGAAGAAATGAGCAGTTCTTC. Its translation is CASSPGLAGRNEQFF.

The CDR3 reads CSVETGLQETQYF. CDR3 nucleotides: TGCAGCGTCGAAACAGGGTTACAAGAGACCCAGTACTTC. The V gene is TRBV29-1, the J gene TRBJ2-5; tentatively, D is TRBD1 (6 bases). V was pared by 6 bases and J by 2 bases, with 13 bases between. CDR1 is SQVTM and CDR2 is ANQGSEA in the germline V gene. The CDR3 is 13 amino acids.

The chain employs TRBV29-1 and TRBJ2-7; 7 bases align to TRBD1. This CDR3 has 14 amino acids. Per the germline V gene, CDR1 is SQVTM and CDR2 is ANQGSEA. The J segment lost 3 bases and the V segment lost 4 bases, leaving 9 bases of the junction unmatched. The CDR3 sequence is CSVGLDRPFYEQYF. DNA for the CDR3: TGCAGCGTTGGGTTGGACAGGCCTTTCTACGAGCAGTACTTC.

The chain has TRBV5-1 and TRBJ2-7; perhaps D is TRBD1 or TRBD2 (5 bases each). This CDR3 region has 13 residues. The germline gives CDR1 SGHRS, CDR2 YFSETQ. The V gene lost 1 base and the J gene lost 2 bases, with 7 bases spanning the gap. The CDR3 protein is CASSLRGAYEQYF. CDR3 bases: TGCGCCAGCAGCTTGCGAGGGGCCTACGAGCAGTACTTC.

This chain joins TRBV5-4 and TRBJ2-5; D possibly matches TRBD1 or TRBD2 (5 bases each). Germline V CDR1 and CDR2: SGHNT, YYREEE (reference sequence). This CDR3 has 14 amino acids. Between the trimmed V and J ends, which lost 5 bases and 2 bases, there was a span of 13 bases. The CDR3 DNA follows: TGTGCCAGCAGTCCACGGGGCTATCAAGAGACCCAGTACTTC. Translation: CASSPRGYQETQYF. Using reference TRBV5-4 and TRBJ2-5 for the parts outside the CDR3, the full variable domain is ETGVTQSPTHLIKTRGQQVTLRCSSQSGHNTVSWYQQALGQGPQFIFQYYREEENGRGNFPPRFSGLQFPNYSSELNVNALELDDSALYLCASSPRGYQETQYFGPGTRLLVL.

This chain connects TRBV5-1 to TRBJ2-3; D unresolved. Germline V CDR1 and CDR2: SGHRS, YFSETQ. Deletions cut 4 bases from V and 0 bases from J, with 12 bases between. CDR3 length: 15 residues. DNA of the CDR3: TGCGCCAGCAGCCCCGGACGGTCAAGCACAGATACGCAGTATTTT. Translated, it gives CASSPGRSSTDTQYF.

The rearrangement uses TRBV10-1 and TRBJ2-1; no reliable D call. Trimming removed 0 bases at V and 3 bases at J, with 6 bases between. Germline lookup yields CDR1 WNHNN and CDR2 SYGVQD (reference sequence). There are 14 residues in the CDR3. Here the CDR3 DNA reads TGCGCCAGCAGTGAGTCAAGGTTCTACAATGAGCAGTTCTTC. It is translated as CASSESRFYNEQFF.

The gene calls are TRBV9 and TRBJ2-5; the D gene is possibly TRBD2 (6 bases). The CDR3 spans 17 residues. Trimming took 0 bases from V and 4 from J, leaving 19 bases between them. Looked up from germline, CDR1 is SGDLS and CDR2 is YYNGEE. The CDR3 DNA follows: TGTGCCAGCAGCGTAGGGGAGGCGCTTTGGGGGGTAGAGACCCAGTACTTC. Protein: CASSVGEALWGVETQYF.

The chain couples TRBV10-2 to TRBJ1-1, with 10 bases identical to TRBD1. Per germline, CDR1 WSHSY and CDR2 SAAADI. CDR3 size: 16 residues. The V gene end was trimmed by 2 bases and the J gene end by 3 bases; junction bases not matched to a gene: 6. The CDR3 region is CASSEPRTGGHTEAFF. The CDR3 coding sequence is TGCGCCAGCAGTGAGCCCAGGACAGGGGGTCACACTGAAGCTTTCTTT.

The genes are TRBV4-1 and TRBJ2-7; D may be TRBD1 (6 bases). The germline V gene has CDR1 MGHRA and CDR2 YSYEKL. Trimming shortened V by 1 base and J by 3 bases, and 13 bases separated the two germline ends. The CDR3 has 15 amino acids. The CDR3 sequence: CASSQVQGRVYEQYF. Written as DNA, the CDR3 is TGCGCCAGCAGCCAAGTTCAGGGGCGGGTCTACGAGCAGTACTTC.

This clone was counted a single time. The chain carries TRBV19 and TRBJ1-1; D possibly corresponds to TRBD1 (6 bases). The CDR3 sequence is 16 residues long. V shed 3 bases and J shed 0 bases, with 14 bases lying between them. Germline V gene lookup returns CDR1 LNHDA and CDR2 SQIVND (reference sequence). The CDR3 nucleotides are TGTGCCAGTAGTATCGTATTACAGGGTGTGAACACTGAAGCTTTCTTT. Encoded protein: CASSIVLQGVNTEAFF.

The chain joins TRBV12-2 to TRBJ1-4. TRBV12-2 is noted as a pseudogene. This CDR3 is built from 16 residues. Here the CDR3 reads CASRLATPAANEKLFF. The CDR3 region has the DNA TGTGCAAGTCGCTTAGCGACCCCGGCAGCTAATGAAAAACTGTTTTTT.

The chain links TRBV5-6 to TRBJ2-7; weak D call: TRBD2 (5 bases). Trimming took 0 bases from V and 7 from J, leaving 14 bases between them. The CDR3 sequence is 14 residues long. The germline V gene encodes CDR1 SGHDT and CDR2 YYEEEE. The CDR3 bases are TGTGCCAGCAGCTTGGATACCGGGATGGGGGAGCAGTACTTC. Translated, it gives CASSLDTGMGEQYF.

This clone was seen only once. J is TRBJ1-1 and V is TRBV6-5; TRBD1 aligns across 7 bases. CDR1 and CDR2 (germline): MNHEY, SVGAGI. The J segment lost 11 bases and the V segment lost 5 bases, leaving 8 bases of the junction unmatched. This CDR3 is built from 12 residues. The CDR3 loop is CASSPSGQRAFF. CDR3 sequence (DNA): TGTGCCAGCAGTCCGTCGGGACAGAGGGCTTTCTTT.

The rearrangement links TRBV2 to TRBJ1-1, with D possibly matching TRBD1 (5 bases). Germline CDR1 and CDR2: SNHLY and FYNNEI. Deletions cut 1 base from V and 8 bases from J, with 8 bases between. CDR3 length equals 12 residues. Here the CDR3 DNA reads TGTGCCAGCAGTGAAGGGGAGGGGGAAGCTTTCTTT. Translating it yields CASSEGEGEAFF.

The chain combines TRBV5-4 with TRBJ2-1; possibly TRBD2 for D (5 bases). The CDR3 loop spans 14 amino acids. Germline V gene lookup returns CDR1 SGHNT and CDR2 YYREEE (reference sequence). V lost 5 bases and J lost 13, with 22 bases in between. This chain's CDR3 is CASRGGLATSSQFF. The CDR3 nucleotides read TGTGCCAGCAGAGGCGGGCTAGCAACCTCGTCACAGTTCTTC.

The chain combines TRBV29-1 with TRBJ1-1; weak D call: TRBD1 (5 bases). The V end was cut by 4 bases, the J end by 3 bases, with 9 bases between. CDR3 length: 12 amino acids. Germline CDR1 is SQVTM and CDR2 is ANQGSEA. Here the CDR3 DNA reads TGCAGCGTTGTGCAGGGCCACACTGAAGCTTTCTTT. It codes for CSVVQGHTEAFF.

This clone has more than one count but fewer than ten. This rearrangement joins TRBV4-1 to TRBJ2-1; D may correspond to TRBD1 or TRBD2 (5 bases each). The CDR3 covers 13 residues. In germline, CDR1 is MGHRA, CDR2 YSYEKL. Trimming cost V 1 base and J 8 bases, with 9 bases left between them. CDR3 protein: CASSQAQGDEQFF. The DNA for the CDR3 is TGCGCCAGCAGCCAAGCCCAGGGAGATGAGCAGTTCTTC.

The chain links TRBV7-9 to TRBJ1-2, with D perhaps matching TRBD1 (5 bases). Trimming took off 6 bases at V and 1 base at J, with 15 bases between the two ends. Per germline, CDR1 SEHNR and CDR2 FQNEAQ (reference sequence). The CDR3 length is 15 residues. CDR3 bases: TGTGCCAGCAGGGCAGCACAGGAGATTAACTATGGCTACACCTTC. It codes for CASRAAQEINYGYTF. Full variable domain (rest looked up from reference TRBV7-9 and TRBJ1-2): DTGVSQNPRHKITKRGQNVTFRCDPISEHNRLYWYRQTLGQGPEFLTYFQNEAQLEKSRLLSDRFSAERPKGSFSTLEIQRTEQGDSAMYLCASRAAQEINYGYTFGSGTRLTVV.